This T cell receptor (beta chain) was found in a study of T cell responses to AZD1222 COVID-19 vaccine. Study results and caveats: The repertoires were collected only after the peak T cell response.

Comment on this clone: Its antigen remains unknown.

TCRdb's table, derived via immunoSEQ multiplex PCR, lists solely in-frame clones and lacks some. Of about 140,000 clones in the sample, around 90% were seen once. The receptor's source is an adult who received the MenACWY meningococcal vaccine as a control. Sample: peripheral blood, taken 28 days after the second dose of the MenACWY control vaccine.

The DNA for the CDR3 is TGTGCCAGCAGTTACATTCCCCGGAGGGATTCACCCCTCCACTTT. Its translation is CASSYIPRRDSPLHF. The chain links TRBV6-5 to TRBJ1-6; D uncertain. The V end was cut by 2 bases, the J end by 8 bases, with 13 bases between. There are 15 residues in the CDR3. Per germline, CDR1 MNHEY and CDR2 SVGAGI.